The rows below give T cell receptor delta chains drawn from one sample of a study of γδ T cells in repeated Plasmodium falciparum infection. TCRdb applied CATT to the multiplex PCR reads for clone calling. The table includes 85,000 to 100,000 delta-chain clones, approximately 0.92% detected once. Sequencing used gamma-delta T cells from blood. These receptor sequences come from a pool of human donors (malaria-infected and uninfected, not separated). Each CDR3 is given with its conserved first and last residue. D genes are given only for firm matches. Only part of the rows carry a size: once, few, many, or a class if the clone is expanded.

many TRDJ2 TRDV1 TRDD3 CALGSLPPQGDTRIPLTAQLFF TGTGCTCTTGGGAGCCTTCCTCCACAGGGGGATACGCGAATCCCTTTGACAGCACAACTCTTCTTT
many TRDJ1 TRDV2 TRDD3 CACDTIVAGGYTDKLIF TGTGCCTGTGACACGATCGTCGCTGGGGGATATACCGATAAACTCATCTTT
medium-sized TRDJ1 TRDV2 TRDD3 CACDYRPSPFLGDRGVPKLYTDKLIF TGTGCCTGTGACTACAGGCCTTCTCCATTCCTGGGGGATCGGGGGGTGCCGAAGTTGTACACCGATAAACTCATCTTT
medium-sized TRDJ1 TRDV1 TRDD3 CALGESEMRTGGWYTDKLIF TGTGCTCTTGGGGAATCAGAGATGCGTACTGGGGGATGGTACACCGATAAACTCATCTTT
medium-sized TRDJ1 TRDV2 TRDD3 CACDTLSLGDPYTDKLIF TGTGCCTGTGACACTCTATCACTGGGGGACCCGTACACCGATAAACTCATCTTT
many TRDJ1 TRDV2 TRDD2 CACDPKTLPTSSLKYTDKLIF TGTGCCTGTGACCCCAAAACTCTTCCTACGTCGTCTCTTAAGTACACCGATAAACTCATCTTT
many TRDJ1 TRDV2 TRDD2 CACDRIPTMEEIPDKLIF TGTGCCTGTGACCGGATTCCTACGATGGAAGAGATCCCCGATAAACTCATCTTT
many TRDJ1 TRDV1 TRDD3 CALGDPRRKYWGISPASYTDKLIF TGTGCTCTTGGGGACCCGAGGCGAAAGTACTGGGGGATATCGCCCGCATCCTACACCGATAAACTCATCTTT
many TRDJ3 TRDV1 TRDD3 CALGELSPLVLGDIHSWDTRQMFF TGTGCTCTTGGGGAACTTTCCCCCCTCGTACTGGGGGATATCCACTCCTGGGACACCCGACAGATGTTTTTC
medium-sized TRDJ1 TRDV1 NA CALGKPSYVGIRPDKLIF TGTGCTCTTGGGAAGCCTTCCTACGTAGGGATACGTCCCGATAAACTCATCTTT
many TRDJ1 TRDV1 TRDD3 CALGTHYLLGDAPQHTDKLIF TGTGCTCTTGGGACGCATTATCTGCTGGGGGATGCCCCTCAGCACACCGATAAACTCATCTTT
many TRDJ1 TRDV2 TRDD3 CACDTVMGDTRSDKLIF TGTGCCTGTGACACGGTGATGGGGGATACCCGATCCGATAAACTCATCTTT
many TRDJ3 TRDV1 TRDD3 CALGECRPSLWGIRCSWDTRQMFF TGTGCTCTTGGGGAATGCCGGCCTTCTTTATGGGGGATACGCTGCTCCTGGGACACCCGACAGATGTTTTTC
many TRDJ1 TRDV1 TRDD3 CALGEPSRLPKKLGDTPFTADKLIF TGTGCTCTTGGGGAACCTTCCCGCCTCCCGAAAAAACTGGGGGATACCCCCTTTACGGCCGATAAACTCATCTTT
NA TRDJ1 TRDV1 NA CALGELLYKKRIF TGTGCTCTTGGGGAACTCTTGTATAAAAAAAGAATATTT
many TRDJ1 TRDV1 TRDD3 CALGTPKASPWLLGVGNTDKLIF TGTGCTCTTGGGACCCCTAAAGCCTCCCCCTGGCTACTGGGGGTCGGGAACACCGATAAACTCATCTTT
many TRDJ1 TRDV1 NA CALGNKFSPLPSFAGGAKYTDKLIF TGTGCTCTTGGGAACAAATTTAGCCCTCTTCCTTCCTTTGCTGGGGGAGCCAAGTACACCGATAAACTCATCTTT
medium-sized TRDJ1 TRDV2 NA CACDTVGGFYTDKLIF TGTGCCTGTGACACCGTGGGAGGCTTTTACACCGATAAACTCATCTTT
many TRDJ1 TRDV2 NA CACDGLLGGYRDKLIF TGTGCCTGTGACGGCCTGCTGGGAGGATACCGCGATAAACTCATCTTT
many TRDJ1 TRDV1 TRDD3 CALGPRRGGIRYSADKLIF TGTGCTCTTGGGCCCCGGCGAGGGGGGATACGCTACTCCGCCGATAAACTCATCTTT
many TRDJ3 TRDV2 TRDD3 CACDKTGGYDPSWDTRQMFF TGTGCCTGTGACAAAACTGGGGGATATGACCCCTCCTGGGACACCCGACAGATGTTTTTT
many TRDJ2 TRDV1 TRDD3 CALGDPFPVLGEVTAQLFF TGTGCTCTTGGGGACCCATTCCCCGTACTGGGGGAAGTGACAGCACAACTCTTCTTT
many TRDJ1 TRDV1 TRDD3 CALGEERLMGDAYTDKLIF TGCGCTCTTGGGGAGGAGAGATTAATGGGGGATGCCTACACCGATAAACTCATCTTT
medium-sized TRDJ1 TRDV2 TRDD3 CACDSRTGGHLYTDKLIF TGTGCCTGTGACAGTAGGACTGGGGGACATCTCTACACCGATAAACTCATCTTT
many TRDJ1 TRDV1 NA CALGELLQSPMGLIF TGCGCTCTTGGGGAACTACTACAATCTCCGATGGGACTCATCTTT
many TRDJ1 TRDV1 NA CALGPSIHYTDKLIF TGTGCTCTTGGGCCTTCCATCCACTACACCGATAAACTCATCTTT
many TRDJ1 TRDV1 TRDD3 CALGGSEGILGRPYYTDKLIF TGTGCTCTTGGGGGTTCTGAAGGTATACTGGGGAGACCTTACTACACCGATAAACTCATCTTT
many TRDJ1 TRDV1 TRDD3 CALGELRTPPPLSGGYADKLIF TGTGCTCTTGGGGAACTAAGGACTCCACCCCCTTTGTCTGGGGGATATGCCGATAAACTCATCTTT
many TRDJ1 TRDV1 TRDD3 CALGGLPTWGIQITTDKLIF TGTGCTCTTGGGGGGCTTCCTACCTGGGGGATACAGATTACTACCGATAAACTCATCTTT
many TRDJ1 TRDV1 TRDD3 CALGDGGAGGLKYTDKLIF TGTGCTCTTGGGGATGGAGGAGCTGGGGGACTCAAGTACACCGATAAACTCATCTTT
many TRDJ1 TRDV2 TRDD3 CACDTVWGIREATDKLIF TGTGCCTGTGACACCGTCTGGGGGATACGCGAGGCGACCGATAAACTCATCTTT
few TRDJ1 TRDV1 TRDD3 CSLGEPKGLGDTVADKLIF TGTTCTCTTGGGGAACCGAAAGGACTGGGGGATACCGTGGCCGATAAACTCATCTTT
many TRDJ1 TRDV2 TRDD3 CACDKLGELDETDKLIF TGTGCCTGTGACAAACTGGGGGAACTCGATGAAACCGATAAACTCATCTTT
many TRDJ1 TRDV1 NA CALGDLPTSWGTLFTDKLIF TGTGCTCTTGGGGACCTTCCTACGTCCTGGGGGACCCTCTTCACCGATAAACTCATCTTT
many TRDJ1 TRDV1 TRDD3 CALGRLLGDQRYKLIF TGTGCTCTTGGGAGGCTACTGGGGGACCAAAGGTATAAACTCATCTTT
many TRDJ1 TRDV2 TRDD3 CACDAMDAKTGGSVIF TGTGCCTGTGACGCGATGGACGCAAAAACTGGGGGATCCGTAATCTTT
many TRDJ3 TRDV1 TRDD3 CALGDVFLEYLGELGDPRSWDTRQMFF TGTGCTCTTGGGGACGTCTTCCTAGAGTACCTGGGGGAACTGGGGGACCCCCGGTCCTGGGACACCCGACAGATGTTTTTC
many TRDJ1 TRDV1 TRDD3 CALGDYLRRYPFPPWGIRNVYTDKLIF TGTGCTCTTGGGGACTACCTACGTCGATACCCTTTTCCCCCCTGGGGGATACGAAACGTTTACACCGATAAACTCATCTTT
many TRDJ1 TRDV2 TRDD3 CACDQIWGIRAYTDKLIF TGTGCCTGTGACCAGATCTGGGGGATACGGGCGTACACCGATAAACTCATCTTT
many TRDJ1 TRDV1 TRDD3 CALGEPGDTGGYGVDKLIF TGTGCTCTTGGGGAGCCTGGTGATACTGGGGGATACGGGGTCGATAAACTCATCTTT
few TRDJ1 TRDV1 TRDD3 CALGESLLPLVLGDFFPCYTDKLIF TGTGCTCTTGGGGAAAGTCTTCTGCCCCTCGTACTGGGGGATTTCTTTCCCTGCTACACAGATAAACTCATCTTT
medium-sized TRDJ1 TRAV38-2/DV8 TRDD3 CAPMGLPDWGMYLYTDKLIF TGTGCGCCCATGGGGCTCCCGGACTGGGGGATGTACCTGTACACCGATAAACTCATCTTT
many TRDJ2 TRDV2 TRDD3 CACDRLGDRVAQLFF TGTGCCTGTGACAGACTGGGGGATAGGGTAGCACAACTCTTCTTT
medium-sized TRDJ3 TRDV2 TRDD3 CACDTDYLTGIRAWDTRQMFF TGTGCCTGTGACACCGATTACTTAACGGGGATACGCGCCTGGGACACCCGACAGATGTTTTTC
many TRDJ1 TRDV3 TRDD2 CALGLPTGVQQGVIF TGTGCCTTAGGCCTTCCTACCGGGGTCCAGCAGGGGGTCATCTTT
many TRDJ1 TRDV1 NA CALGEPNQTDKLIF TGTGCTCTTGGGGAACCCAACCAAACCGATAAACTCATCTTT
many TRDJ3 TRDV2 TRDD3 CACDTMGDTRSSWDTRQMFF TGTGCCTGTGACACCATGGGGGATACGCGAAGCTCCTGGGACACCCGACAGATGTTTTTC
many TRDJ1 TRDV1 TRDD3 CALGEGSGIRIQRQYTDKLIF TGTGCTCTTGGGGAGGGCTCGGGGATACGCATTCAAAGACAGTACACCGATAAACTCATCTTT